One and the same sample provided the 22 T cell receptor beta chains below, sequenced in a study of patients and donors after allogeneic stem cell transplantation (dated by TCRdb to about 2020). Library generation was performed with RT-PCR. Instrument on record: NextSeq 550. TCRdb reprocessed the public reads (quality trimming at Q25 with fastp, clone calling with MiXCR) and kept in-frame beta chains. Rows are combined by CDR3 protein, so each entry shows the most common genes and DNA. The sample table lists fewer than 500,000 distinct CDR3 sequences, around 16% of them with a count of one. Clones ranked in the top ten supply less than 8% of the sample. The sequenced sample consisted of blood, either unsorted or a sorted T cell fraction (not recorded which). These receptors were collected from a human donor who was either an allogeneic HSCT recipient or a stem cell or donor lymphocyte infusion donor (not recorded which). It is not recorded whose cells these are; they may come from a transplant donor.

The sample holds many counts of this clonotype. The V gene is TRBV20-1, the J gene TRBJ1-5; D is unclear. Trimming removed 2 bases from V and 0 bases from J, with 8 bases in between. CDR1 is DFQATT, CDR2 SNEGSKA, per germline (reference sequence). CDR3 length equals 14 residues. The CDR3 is CSARPYTSNQPQHF. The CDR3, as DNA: TGCAGTGCTAGACCTTACACTAGCAATCAGCCCCAGCATTTT.

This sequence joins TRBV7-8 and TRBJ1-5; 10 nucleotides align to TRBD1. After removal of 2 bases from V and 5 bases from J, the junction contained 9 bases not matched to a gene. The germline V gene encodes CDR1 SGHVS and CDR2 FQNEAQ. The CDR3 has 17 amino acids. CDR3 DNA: TGTGCCAGCAGCTTAAGTGGTGACAGGGGGCTCGATCAGCCCCAGCATTTT. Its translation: CASSLSGDRGLDQPQHF.

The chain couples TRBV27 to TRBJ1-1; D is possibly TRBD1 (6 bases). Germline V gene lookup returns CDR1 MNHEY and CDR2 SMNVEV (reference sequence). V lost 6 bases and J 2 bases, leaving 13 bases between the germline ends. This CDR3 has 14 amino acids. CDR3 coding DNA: TGTGCCAGCAGACAGGGCGGGCGAAACACTGAAGCTTTCTTT. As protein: CASRQGGRNTEAFF.

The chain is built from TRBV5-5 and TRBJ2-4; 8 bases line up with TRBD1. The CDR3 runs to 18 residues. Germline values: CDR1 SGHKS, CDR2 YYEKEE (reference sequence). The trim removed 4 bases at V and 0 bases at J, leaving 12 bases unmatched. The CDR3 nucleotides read TGTGCCAGCAGCCGTTGGGAGACAGGGGACGTAGCCAAAAACATTCAGTACTTC. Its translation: CASSRWETGDVAKNIQYF.

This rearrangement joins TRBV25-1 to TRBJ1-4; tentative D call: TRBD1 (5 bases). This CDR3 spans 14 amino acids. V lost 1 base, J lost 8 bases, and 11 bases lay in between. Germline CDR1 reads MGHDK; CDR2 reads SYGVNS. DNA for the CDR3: TGTGCCAGCAGTGAATGGGGGGGTCAGGAAAAACTGTTTTTT. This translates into CASSEWGGQEKLFF.

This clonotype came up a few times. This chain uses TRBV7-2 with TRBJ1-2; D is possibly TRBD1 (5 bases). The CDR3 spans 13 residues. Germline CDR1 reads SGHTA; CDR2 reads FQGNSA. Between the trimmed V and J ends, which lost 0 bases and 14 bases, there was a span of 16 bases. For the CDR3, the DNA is TGTGCCAGCAGCTTAGCGTCTCAACGGGGCCCAACCTTC. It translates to CASSLASQRGPTF. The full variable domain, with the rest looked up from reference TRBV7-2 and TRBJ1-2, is GAGVSQSPSNKVTEKGKDVELRCDPISGHTALYWYRQSLGQGLEFLIYFQGNSAPDKSGLPSDRFSAERTGGSVSTLTIQRTQQEDSAVYLCASSLASQRGPTFGSGTRLTVV.

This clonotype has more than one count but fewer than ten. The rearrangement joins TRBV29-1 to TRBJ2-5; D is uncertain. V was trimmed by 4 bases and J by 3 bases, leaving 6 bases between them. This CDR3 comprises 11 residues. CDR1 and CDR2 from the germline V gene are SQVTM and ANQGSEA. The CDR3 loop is CSVALKETQYF. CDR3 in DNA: TGCAGCGTTGCCTTAAAAGAGACCCAGTACTTC. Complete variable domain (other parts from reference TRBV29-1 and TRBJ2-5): SAVISQKPSRDICQRGTSLTIQCQVDSQVTMMFWYRQQPGQSLTLIATANQGSEATYESGFVIDKFPISRPNLTFSTLTVSNMSPEDSSIYLCSVALKETQYFGPGTRLLVL.

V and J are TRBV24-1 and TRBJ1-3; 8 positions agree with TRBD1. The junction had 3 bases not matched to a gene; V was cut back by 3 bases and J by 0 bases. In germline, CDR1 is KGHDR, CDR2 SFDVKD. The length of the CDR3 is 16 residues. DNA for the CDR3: TGTGCCACCAGTGATGCCGGACAGGGCTCTGGAAACACCATATATTTT. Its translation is CATSDAGQGSGNTIYF.

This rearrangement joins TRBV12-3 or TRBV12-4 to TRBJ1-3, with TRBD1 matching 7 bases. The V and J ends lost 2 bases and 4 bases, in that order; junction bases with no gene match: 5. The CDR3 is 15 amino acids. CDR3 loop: CASSLQQGKGNTIYF. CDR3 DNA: TGTGCCAGCAGTTTACAACAGGGGAAAGGAAACACCATATATTTT.

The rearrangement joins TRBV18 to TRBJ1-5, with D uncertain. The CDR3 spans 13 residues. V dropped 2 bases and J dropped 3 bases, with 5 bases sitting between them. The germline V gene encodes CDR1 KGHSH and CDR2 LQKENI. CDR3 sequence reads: CASSPAFNQPQHF. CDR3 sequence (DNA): TGTGCCAGCTCACCAGCTTTCAATCAGCCCCAGCATTTT.

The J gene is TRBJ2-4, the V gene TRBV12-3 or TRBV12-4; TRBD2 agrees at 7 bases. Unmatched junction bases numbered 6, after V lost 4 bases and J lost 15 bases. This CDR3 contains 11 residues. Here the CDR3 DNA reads TGTGCCAGCAGTTCCGGACTAGATTGGTACTTC. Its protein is CASSSGLDWYF.

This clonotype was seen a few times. Here the CDR3 DNA reads TGTGCCAGTAGTATTTCAGCGGGGATTATCAACAATGAGCAGTTCTTC. Translating it yields CASSISAGIINNEQFF. The chain recombines TRBV19 with TRBJ2-1; 7 bases match TRBD2. Germline CDR1 LNHDA, CDR2 SQIVND (reference sequence). V was pared by 3 bases and J by 5 bases, with 10 bases of the junction left unmatched. This CDR3 is built from 16 residues.

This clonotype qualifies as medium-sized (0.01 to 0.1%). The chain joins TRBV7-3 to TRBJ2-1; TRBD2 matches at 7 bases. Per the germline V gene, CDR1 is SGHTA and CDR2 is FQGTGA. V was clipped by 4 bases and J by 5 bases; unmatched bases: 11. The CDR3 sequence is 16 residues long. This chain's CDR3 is CASSSPAGRRDNEQFF. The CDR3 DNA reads TGTGCCAGCAGCTCCCCAGCGGGACGGAGGGACAATGAGCAGTTCTTC.

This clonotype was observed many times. CDR3 amino acids: CSAQPGTNTEAFF. In nucleotides, the CDR3 is TGCAGTGCTCAACCGGGGACGAACACTGAAGCTTTCTTT. The rearrangement joins TRBV20-1 to TRBJ1-1, with a possible D match to TRBD1 (5 bases). The CDR3 length is 13 residues. The V end lost 5 bases, the J end lost 1 base, and 11 bases lay between the germline ends. Per germline, CDR1 DFQATT and CDR2 SNEGSKA (reference sequence).

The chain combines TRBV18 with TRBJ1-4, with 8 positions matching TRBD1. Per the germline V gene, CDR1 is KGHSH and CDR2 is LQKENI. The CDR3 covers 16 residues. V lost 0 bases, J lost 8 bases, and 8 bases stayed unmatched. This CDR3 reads CASSPPTDRGREKLFF. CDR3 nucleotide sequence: TGTGCCAGCTCACCACCAACTGACAGGGGAAGGGAAAAACTGTTTTTT.

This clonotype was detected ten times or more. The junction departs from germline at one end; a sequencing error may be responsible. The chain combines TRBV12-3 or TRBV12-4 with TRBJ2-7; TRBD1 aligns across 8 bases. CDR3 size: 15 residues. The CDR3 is CASSLGQGASYEQYF. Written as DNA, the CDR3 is TGTGCCAGCAGCTTAGGCCAGGGGGCATCCTACGAGCAGTACTTC.

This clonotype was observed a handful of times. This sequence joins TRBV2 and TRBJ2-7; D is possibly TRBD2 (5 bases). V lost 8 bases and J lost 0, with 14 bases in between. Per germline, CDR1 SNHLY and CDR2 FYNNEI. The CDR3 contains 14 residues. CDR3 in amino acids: CASSEDFSSYEQYF. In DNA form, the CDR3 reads TGTGCCAGCTCCGAGGACTTTAGCTCCTACGAGCAGTACTTC.

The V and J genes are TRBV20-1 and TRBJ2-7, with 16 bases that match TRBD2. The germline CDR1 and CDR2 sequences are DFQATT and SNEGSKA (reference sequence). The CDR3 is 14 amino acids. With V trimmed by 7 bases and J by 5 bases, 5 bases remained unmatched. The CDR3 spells CSGGLAGGQHEQYF. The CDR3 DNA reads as TGCAGTGGGGGACTAGCGGGGGGGCAACACGAGCAGTACTTC.

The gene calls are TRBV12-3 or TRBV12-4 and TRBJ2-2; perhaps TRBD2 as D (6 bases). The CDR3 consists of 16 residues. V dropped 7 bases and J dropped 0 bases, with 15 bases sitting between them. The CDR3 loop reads CASTPGTGANTGELFF. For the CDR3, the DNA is TGTGCCAGCACGCCCGGGACGGGAGCGAACACCGGGGAGCTGTTTTTT.

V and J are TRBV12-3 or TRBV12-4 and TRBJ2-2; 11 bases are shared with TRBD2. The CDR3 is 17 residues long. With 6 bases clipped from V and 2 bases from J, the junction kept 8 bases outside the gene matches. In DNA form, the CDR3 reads TGTGCCAGCAGCCTGGGGCTAGCGGGGGGCAACACCGGGGAGCTGTTTTTT. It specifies CASSLGLAGGNTGELFF.

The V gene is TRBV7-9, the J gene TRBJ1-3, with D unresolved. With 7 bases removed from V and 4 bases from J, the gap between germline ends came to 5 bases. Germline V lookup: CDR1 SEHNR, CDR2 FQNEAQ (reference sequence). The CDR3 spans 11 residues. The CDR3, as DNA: TGTGCCAGCATAGTCGGAAACACCATATATTTT. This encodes CASIVGNTIYF. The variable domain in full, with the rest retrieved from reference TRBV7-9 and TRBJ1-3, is DTGVSQNPRHKITKRGQNVTFRCDPISEHNRLYWYRQTLGQGPEFLTYFQNEAQLEKSRLLSDRFSAERPKGSFSTLEIQRTEQGDSAMYLCASIVGNTIYFGEGSWLTVV.

The CDR3 here is CASSQEWWAPETQYF. CDR3 DNA sequence: TGTGCCAGCAGCCAAGAGTGGTGGGCCCCGGAGACCCAGTACTTC. The chain employs TRBV4-2 and TRBJ2-5; D is uncertain. CDR3 length equals 15 residues. Trimming left V 0 bases short and J 5 bases short, with 13 bases between. Looked up from germline, CDR1 is LGHNA and CDR2 is YNFKEQ.